This T cell receptor (beta chain) was recorded in a study of technical replicates of blood from a few donors (dated by TCRdb to between 2016 and 2019). Concerning this clone: Which antigen it targets is not known. Per-base quality was not reported, and no clone a single base away is much larger than it.

To prepare the library, the immunoSEQ multiplex PCR assay was applied. The immuneACCESS repertoire file appears here via TCRdb, limited to in-frame rearrangements. These files lack a portion of the clones; in checked studies, under half of the deficit traces to unresolved V genes, and the cause of the others is not known. Recorded for this sample are about 59,000 clones; 80% to 90% of them occurred a single time. The ten most abundant clones make up under 6.5% of the sample. V lost 1 base and J lost 1 base; the stretch between them is 7 bases long. The germline V gene encodes CDR1 SGHVS and CDR2 FNYEAQ. The CDR3 has 14 amino acids, counting the end cysteine and phenylalanine. CDR3 DNA only is kept here, 42 bases in frame from base 1.

Sample: PBMCs. This sequence originates from a human donor in good health. Some clones in this sample may be carry-over from other donors' samples. The sequence is built from TRBV7-6 and TRBJ1-1; the D gene cannot be named for sure. The CDR3 in this case is CASSLGAGNTEAFF. The sequence in DNA is TGTGCCAGCAGCTTAGGGGCAGGGAACACTGAAGCTTTCTTT.